This TCR beta chain stems from a study of blood T cells in healthy people across ages. V was pared by 6 bases and J by 1 base, with 21 bases between. This CDR3 comprises 17 residues. CDR1 and CDR2 from the germline V gene are MNHNS and SASEGT. PCR was performed a second time for about 7 to 11 cycles using a sample-barcoded 5' primer and a J-beta primer mix. TCRdb used MiXCR to reprocess the 5' RACE reads, holding one entry per CDR3 protein. The sample consists of 1.5 million or so distinct CDR3 sequences, around two fifths of them appearing once. The sequence came from a woman aged 18-29 years in good health. Sequencing was done on a sample of blood. V is TRBV6-1 and J is TRBJ2-5; D may be TRBD2 (5 bases). In DNA form, the CDR3 reads TGTGCCAGCAGATGGAAGTGGCGGGCGAACCTCCAAGAGACCCAGTACTTC. Translating gives CASRWKWRANLQETQYF.